The T cell receptor beta chain under discussion was sequenced for a study of cytomegalovirus exposure and HLA in healthy donors. As regards this clone: Antigen: not known.

Overall study results and limits: Most TCR sequences showed up rarely, but some public TCRs showed up in many donors. It was reported in a later analysis that an Asian-associated ancestry cluster showed fewer N-insertions than the approximately 670-donor mean.

The CDR3 loop spans 15 amino acids. Unmatched junction bases numbered 5, after V lost 5 bases and J lost 1 base. CDR1 and CDR2 from the germline V gene are SEHNR and FQNEAQ (reference sequence). Primers for the PCR totalled 60 Vbeta and 13 Jbeta. Sequencing was performed with immunoSEQ multiplex PCR; in TCRdb, only in-frame clones are kept and a portion is missing. This table has approximately 130,000 clones, around 85% appearing once. The source material was PBMCs. This TCR derives from a boy aged 5-17 years in good health and CMV-seronegative. J is TRBJ1-2 and V is TRBV7-9; 9 bases are shared with TRBD1. The CDR3 region is CASSQGQGFNYGYTF. In DNA, the CDR3 is TGTGCCAGCAGCCAGGGACAGGGCTTTAACTATGGCTACACCTTC.